This entry concerns a single TCR beta chain. These data originate in a study of blood T cell repertoires in COVID-19. Study as a whole: PBMCs, B-cell-depleted T cells, or T cells were the source of the cDNA or gDNA that made up the material.

This CDR3 contains 15 residues. The germline CDR1 and CDR2 sequences are LGHDT and YNNKEL (reference sequence). Trimming left V 0 bases short and J 4 bases short, with 12 bases between. The authors' processing: The authors estimated nucleated cell counts from reference gene primer amplification. Only in-frame clones appear in the TCRdb table, and some are missing; sequencing was by immunoSEQ multiplex PCR. That table supplies the V and J calls and clone size; D and trimming were determined from the DNA. Seen here are a few hundred thousand clones, 85% to 90% observed once, and the top ten hold 1.5% to 2%. Allocation to cohorts depended on clinical history reported by the participants.

The sample taken for sequencing was PBMCs or T cells enriched from blood (not recorded which). The receptor was derived from a woman aged 40 to 49 who had recovered from COVID-19. The chain couples TRBV3-1 (or the pseudogene TRBV3-2) to TRBJ1-2; D is ambiguous. The CDR3 loop is CASSQDSPSLYGYTF. CDR3 DNA: TGTGCCAGCAGCCAAGATAGCCCGTCCCTCTATGGCTACACCTTC.